This T cell receptor beta chain was recorded in a study of human T cells and chemical hapten exposure. Study overall: Patients, predominantly female, presented with alopecia areata, totalis or universalis. The variation in per-sample TCR yields arose mainly from small differences in pooled library volumes. Study-wide results and caveats: Donors were affected by alopecia, so their immune reaction might vary from that of healthy individuals.

Each cDNA molecule in the library carried unique molecular identifiers. TCRdb passed the RACE reads through MiXCR, listing each CDR3 protein once. The sample carries tens of thousands of distinct CDR3 sequences, about 9% recorded once. This clonotype was seen only a few times. What it binds is not known. Time point given: patch test 2, 6 weeks after DPC sensitization. Treatment in this sample: therapeutic diphenylcyclopropenone sensitization with weekly scalp DPC. There are 15 residues in the CDR3. In germline, CDR1 is SGHTA, CDR2 FQGNSA. Unmatched junction bases numbered 3, after V lost 5 bases and J lost 5 bases.

The chain couples TRBV7-2 to TRBJ2-2, with 12 bases that match TRBD2. Sequencing used whole blood, obtained in connection with sensitization to the hapten diphenylcyclopropenone (DPC). This TCR was sampled from a woman aged 45-59 years with alopecia areata. Some clones in this sample may be carry-over from other donors' samples. The CDR3 is CASSRLAGVTGELFF. CDR3 DNA: TGTGCCAGCAGCCGACTAGCGGGGGTGACCGGGGAGCTGTTTTTT.